The T cell receptor beta chain described here comes from a study of blood T cell repertoires in COVID-19. Study in general: PBMCs, B-cell-depleted T cells, or T cells provided the cDNA or gDNA that made up the material.

Sequencing used immunoSEQ multiplex PCR; TCRdb keeps in-frame clones, though not all of them. The data hold more than 85,000 clones, with around 74% observed a single time. The CDR3 has 18 residues. The V segment lost 4 bases and the J segment 0 bases; nucleotides outside the gene matches: 14. CDR1 and CDR2 (germline): SGHNT, YENEEA. Sequenced: peripheral blood. The TCR comes from a woman in her seventies with acute or convalescent COVID-19. The chain carries TRBV11-3 and TRBJ2-7; 8 nucleotides line up with TRBD2. The CDR3 DNA sequence: TGTGCCAGCAGCTCCTTCGCGGGGGGCCCCTTTAGCTCCTACGAGCAGTACTTC. This gives the protein CASSSFAGGPFSSYEQYF.